This TCR beta chain was identified in a study of human T cells and chemical hapten exposure. General study findings and limits: Counts of TCRs above 1 in 1000 frequency stayed unchanged with DPC sensitization.

CDR1 and CDR2 from the germline V gene are MDHEN and SYDVKM. There are 12 residues in the CDR3. The V end was cut by 6 bases, the J end by 10 bases, with 13 bases between. Indicated time point: patch test 3, about 24 weeks after DPC sensitization. Noted treatment: therapeutic diphenylcyclopropenone sensitization with weekly scalp DPC. TCRdb passed the RACE reads through MiXCR, listing each CDR3 protein once. The sample carries approximately 80,000 distinct CDR3 sequences, 10% to 15% recorded once. Concerning this clonotype: Its antigen is unknown.

The V call is TRBV28, the J call TRBJ2-1, with D tentatively TRBD1 (6 bases). The source was whole blood, collected in connection with sensitization to the hapten diphenylcyclopropenone (DPC). The TCR was taken from a woman between 50 and 59 years old with alopecia areata. Some clones in this sample may be carry-over from other donors' samples. CDR3 DNA: TGTGCCAGCAGCGCCCCCAGGGGCGAGCAGTTCTTC. Residues: CASSAPRGEQFF.